Listed below are T cell receptor beta chains from one sample, sequenced in a study of glioma-infiltrating T cells after dendritic cell vaccination. Sequencing used immunoSEQ multiplex PCR; TCRdb keeps in-frame clones, though not all of them. The repertoire holds around 90,000 clones, with 79% as singletons. The material was blood, obtained before dendritic cell vaccination. These receptor sequences come from a human donor with glioblastoma. The CDR3 runs from the conserved cysteine through the conserved F or W. A D gene is named only where the DNA matches it firmly. Only some rows state a clone size, as once, few, many or a class for expanded clones.

DNA	CDR3	V	J	D	size
TGCGCCAGCAGCTTGCGAGCGGGAGGCTACGAGCAGTACTTC	CASSLRAGGYEQYF	TRBV5-1	TRBJ2-7	TRBD2	once
TGTGCCAGCAGTCTAAGCGGGAGCACTCAAGAGACCCAGTACTTC	CASSLSGSTQETQYF	TRBV28	TRBJ2-5	TRBD2	-
TGTGCCAGCAGTGAATGGTGGGACAGGGGTTTTGCAACTAATGAAAAACTGTTTTTT	CASSEWWDRGFATNEKLFF	TRBV6-1	TRBJ1-4	TRBD1	-
TGTGCCACCAGCAGAGAATGGCTTGTTGCTAGCGGGGGTATGGTGAATGAGCAGTTCTTC	CATSREWLVASGGMVNEQFF	TRBV15	TRBJ2-1	TRBD2	-
TGTGCCAGCAGCTTGGGAGGCGGGACTTTTTGGTATGGCTACACCTTC	CASSLGGGTFWYGYTF	TRBV5-8	TRBJ1-2	-	once
TGTGCCAGCCAATCTGGACAGCGAACCGGGGAGCTGTTTTTT	CASQSGQRTGELFF	TRBV28	TRBJ2-2	-	-
TGCGCCAGCAGCTTCGACAGGGGGTTCTACGAGCAGTACTTC	CASSFDRGFYEQYF	TRBV5-1	TRBJ2-7	TRBD1	-
TGTGCCAGCTCACAACAGGAGTCGGATGGCTACACCTTC	CASSQQESDGYTF	TRBV18	TRBJ1-2	-	once
TGTGCCAGCAGTCTCGCCTCCGGGTCCAACTACGAGCAGTACTTC	CASSLASGSNYEQYF	TRBV2	TRBJ2-7	-	-
TGCGCCAGCAGCTTGTACGGCAATGAGCAGTTCTTC	CASSLYGNEQFF	TRBV5-1	TRBJ2-1	-	-
TGTGCCAGTAGCCCACAGGGGGGATTTAACACTGAAGCTTTCTTT	CASSPQGGFNTEAFF	TRBV19	TRBJ1-1	TRBD1	-
TGTGCCAGCAGTTCCCCGGGATACGAGCAGTACTTC	CASSSPGYEQYF	TRBV28	TRBJ2-7	-	once
TGCGCCAGCAGCCAAGGACAGGGCTGGACCGGGGAGCTGTTTTTT	CASSQGQGWTGELFF	TRBV4-1	TRBJ2-2	TRBD1	-
TGTGCCAGCACACAAGACAGGGTTGGGTACAATGAGCAGTTCTTC	CASTQDRVGYNEQFF	TRBV27	TRBJ2-1	TRBD1	-
TGTGCCAGCAGCTTGTCCGCTAGCTCTGGAAACACCATATATTTT	CASSLSASSGNTIYF	TRBV5-4	TRBJ1-3	-	-
TGCAGCGCCTATGGAGTCTATGGCTACACCTTC	CSAYGVYGYTF	TRBV29-1	TRBJ1-2	-	-
TGTGCCAGCAGCCGCCAGCGGGACACCGGGGAGCTGTTTTTT	CASSRQRDTGELFF	TRBV7-3	TRBJ2-2	-	-
TGCGCCAGCAGCCCCCAGACAGGGAACACTGAAGCTTTCTTT	CASSPQTGNTEAFF	TRBV5-1	TRBJ1-1	-	-
TGTGCCAGCAGGCAGGGACAGCTGGTATATGGCTACACCTTC	CASRQGQLVYGYTF	TRBV27	TRBJ1-2	TRBD1	once
TGTGCCAGCAGTTACACTGACACGTATGGCTACACCTTC	CASSYTDTYGYTF	TRBV6-5	TRBJ1-2	-	-
TGCAGCGTTGATGTTGGCGGCAGATTTAAAGGCTACACCTTC	CSVDVGGRFKGYTF	TRBV29-1	TRBJ1-2	-	few
TGCGCCAGCAGCCCTATGAACCAAGAGACCCAGTACTTC	CASSPMNQETQYF	TRBV5-1	TRBJ2-5	-	-
TGTGCCAGCAGTTATTCTGTCCTGGCGCCCCAGCATTTT	CASSYSVLAPQHF	TRBV6-6	TRBJ1-5	-	-
TGTGCCTGGAGTAGGAGGCCCGGACAGGGCGGCTATGGCTACACCTTC	CAWSRRPGQGGYGYTF	TRBV30	TRBJ1-2	TRBD1	-
TGTGCCTGGATCAGGGCGGGAGGAAACACCATATATTTT	CAWIRAGGNTIYF	TRBV30	TRBJ1-3	-	few
TGTGCCAGTAGTAAAGGTCGGATGGGGGGCACTGAAGCTTTCTTT	CASSKGRMGGTEAFF	TRBV19	TRBJ1-1	-	-
TGTGCCAGCAGCTTAGTGCAGGGGGCGGGTGAGCAGTTCTTC	CASSLVQGAGEQFF	TRBV7-8	TRBJ2-1	TRBD1	-
TGTGCCAGCAGTGTGCGATCGGGGGAGAACACTGAAGCTTTCTTT	CASSVRSGENTEAFF	TRBV6-1	TRBJ1-1	-	-
TGTGCCAGCAGTCCCTCCAGGGACTATGGCTACACCTTC	CASSPSRDYGYTF	TRBV28	TRBJ1-2	-	-
TGCGCCAGCAGCCCGGGGACAGGGTCTTATGAAAAACTGTTTTTT	CASSPGTGSYEKLFF	TRBV5-1	TRBJ1-4	TRBD1	-
TGTGCCAGCAGTAGACAGGGGGTCTCTAGCACAGATACGCAGTATTTT	CASSRQGVSSTDTQYF	TRBV6-6	TRBJ2-3	TRBD1	-
TGTGCCAGCTCATTTGCGGGGGATCGCACAGATACGCAGTATTTT	CASSFAGDRTDTQYF	TRBV18	TRBJ2-3	TRBD2	once
TGTGCCAGCTCACCACCTCCAGGGGGCGAGACCCAGTACTTC	CASSPPPGGETQYF	TRBV18	TRBJ2-5	TRBD1	-
TGTGCCACCCGACAGGGGGCTAATGGAAACACCATATATTTT	CATRQGANGNTIYF	TRBV10-3	TRBJ1-3	TRBD1	-
TGTGCCAGCAGCCCCACGGACAGGGGGGTTAGGCAGTACTTC	CASSPTDRGVRQYF	TRBV7-9	TRBJ2-7	TRBD1	once
TGTGCCAGCAGTTACTTGTATGCAGGGCGGAACACTGAAGCTTTCTTT	CASSYLYAGRNTEAFF	TRBV6-5	TRBJ1-1	-	-
TGTGCCAGCAGGTCTCCGGGACAGGGGATTTATAGCAATCAGCCCCAGCATTTT	CASRSPGQGIYSNQPQHF	TRBV28	TRBJ1-5	TRBD1	-
TGTGCCAGCAGCTTAATTCCAGGGGCGGATGGCTACACCTTC	CASSLIPGADGYTF	TRBV7-3	TRBJ1-2	-	-
TGTGCCAGCAGCTTGGACATCAACCCGGGACAGGGGGAGTATGGCTACACCTTC	CASSLDINPGQGEYGYTF	TRBV5-4	TRBJ1-2	TRBD1	-
TGTGCCAGCAGCTTAGAACTTTCGGCCTACGAGCAGTACTTC	CASSLELSAYEQYF	TRBV7-8	TRBJ2-7	-	few
TGTGCCAGCAGTTCCCCAGGGGGAGCCTATGGCTACACCTTC	CASSSPGGAYGYTF	TRBV6-5	TRBJ1-2	TRBD1	-